This TCR beta chain originates from a study of radiation and T cells in renal cell carcinoma. The protocol was immunoSEQ multiplex PCR, while the TCRdb copy is restricted to in-frame clones and leaves out a portion. This table holds tens of thousands of clones, roughly nine tenths found once. Time point reported: blood 4 weeks post-SBRT, at nephrectomy. Treatment indicated: 15 Gy SBRT to primary tumor, nephrectomy 4 weeks later. Sequenced material: blood, taken from a patient whose treatment included radiotherapy and nephrectomy. The receptor comes from a woman in her 70s with renal cell carcinoma.

The CDR3 region is CASSLGSGIPNTEAFF. CDR3 nucleotides: TGTGCCAGCAGTTTAGGTTCGGGCATTCCGAACACTGAAGCTTTCTTT. This chain connects TRBV27 to TRBJ1-1, with D uncertain. CDR1 MNHEY and CDR2 SMNVEV come from the germline V gene (reference sequence). Trimming cost V 2 bases and J 1 base, with 14 bases left between them. The CDR3 totals 16 residues.